This TCR beta chain was profiled in a study of blood T cell repertoires in COVID-19 (dated by TCRdb to the early 2020s). Regarding the complete study: The collaborator samples originated in the United States, Italy and Spain and spanned the acute and convalescent phases of COVID-19. The material from the prospective study consisted of cDNA or gDNA derived from T cells, B-cell-depleted T cells, or PBMCs. Subjects who had been exposed to COVID-19, were actively infected with it, or had recovered from it provided the deeply sampled blood TCRbeta repertoires that made up the dataset. The repertoires were released in a freely available public database intended as a resource for research on the immune response to SARS-CoV-2. The samples were drawn from the first 160 participants of the ongoing ImmuneRACE study and from 1,254 subjects provided by 6 global collaborators. The sample metadata nearly always contained a de-identified subject ID, COVID-19 status, age in years and sex. Where available, HLA class I and class II types were obtained from metadata supplied by the sample provider rather than from assay-based typing. The study at large found these results: The quantity of clinical and demographic metadata differed by source and by participant and was supplied without curation.

Worth noting for this clone: Its antigen specificity is not known. No base qualities exist here, and no much larger clone lies one base off it.

TCRbeta CDR3 regions were amplified from genomic DNA using the immunoSEQ Assay, a bias-controlled multiplex PCR. The source study handled its data this way. The number of nucleated cells in each sample was estimated by amplification of reference gene primers within the assay. Sequence reads were collapsed and filtered to measure the absolute abundance of every unique TCRbeta CDR3 rearrangement. For each sample, productive Simpson clonality was calculated by taking the square root of Simpson's diversity index across productive rearrangements. This immuneACCESS table, as held by TCRdb, lists in-frame sequences with V and J called but not all clones. Of the missing ones, under half trace to an unresolved V gene in checked studies; the others have no known cause. V and J calls and clone size are those listed in that table; D and trimming were worked out from the DNA. This sample comprises some 370,000 clones, about 87% of them detected only once. In total, the top ten clones hold less than 11% of the sample.

One collaborating source in Seattle enrolled patients while the patients were actively infected and followed the patients over time throughout the course of disease. Each collaborating institution followed its own protocols to collect whole blood in K2EDTA tubes. For TCRbeta analysis, collaborators shipped samples in one of three forms: frozen whole blood, isolated PBMCs, or DNA extracted from either of those sample types. The V and J ends are trimmed by 1 base and 15 bases, leaving 15 bases between them. CDR1 SEHNR and CDR2 FQNEAQ were looked up in the germline V gene (reference sequence). The CDR3, from cysteine to phenylalanine, totals 13 residues. Only CDR3 DNA is held: 39 bases, read in frame from base 1.

The TCR originated in a woman aged 25 to 39 with COVID-19, enrolled during active disease. Material: peripheral blood. The sequence joins TRBV7-9 to TRBJ1-4; no D gene call is confident. The base sequence is TGTGCCAGCAGCTTAGAGGAAACTTTAGAGGTGTTTTTT. Protein translation: CASSLEETLEVFF.